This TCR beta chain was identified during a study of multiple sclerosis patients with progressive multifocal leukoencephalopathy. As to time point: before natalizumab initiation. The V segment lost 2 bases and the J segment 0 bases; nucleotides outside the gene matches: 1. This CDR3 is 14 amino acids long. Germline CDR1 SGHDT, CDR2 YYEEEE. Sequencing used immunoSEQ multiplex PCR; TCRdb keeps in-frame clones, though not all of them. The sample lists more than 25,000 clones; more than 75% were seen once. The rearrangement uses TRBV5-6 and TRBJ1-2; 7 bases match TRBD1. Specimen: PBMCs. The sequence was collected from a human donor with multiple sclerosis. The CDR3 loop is CASSFGTANYGYTF. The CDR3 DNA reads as TGTGCCAGCAGCTTTGGGACAGCTAACTATGGCTACACCTTC.